This record looks at one T cell receptor beta chain sequence and its context. There is no known antigen for this receptor. No qualities accompany the bases; no much larger clone lies one base away. Collaborating institutions collected whole blood in K2EDTA tubes following their own protocols. Collaborator samples were shipped for TCRbeta analysis as frozen whole blood, isolated PBMCs, or DNA extracted from either sample type. The data originate from a study of blood T cell repertoires in COVID-19 (dated by TCRdb to about 2020). Concerning the study at large: Samples covering the acute and convalescent phases of COVID-19 were provided by collaborators in the United States, Italy and Spain. The material from the prospective study consisted of cDNA or gDNA derived from T cells, B-cell-depleted T cells, or PBMCs. Subjects who had been exposed to COVID-19, were actively infected with it, or had recovered from it provided the deeply sampled blood TCRbeta repertoires that made up the dataset. The repertoires were released in a freely available public database intended as a resource for research on the immune response to SARS-CoV-2. The samples were drawn from the first 160 participants of the ongoing ImmuneRACE study and from 950 to 1,500 subjects provided by 6 global collaborators. Sample metadata almost always included a de-identified subject ID, COVID-19 status, age in years and sex. HLA class I and class II types, where available, came from metadata supplied by the sample provider rather than from assay-based typing. Results and caveats for the whole study, not just this receptor: The quantity of clinical and demographic metadata differed by source and by participant and was supplied without curation.

TCRbeta CDR3 regions were amplified from genomic DNA by means of the immunoSEQ Assay, a bias-controlled multiplex PCR. The source study handled its data this way. Nucleated cell counts per sample were estimated from amplification of reference gene primers within the assay. To quantify the absolute abundance of each unique TCRbeta CDR3 rearrangement, sequence reads were collapsed and filtered. For each sample, productive Simpson clonality was calculated as the square root of Simpson's diversity index over productive rearrangements. The immuneACCESS repertoire file appears here via TCRdb, limited to in-frame rearrangements. These files lack a portion of the clones; in checked studies, under half of the deficit traces to unresolved V genes, and the cause of the others is not known. V, J and clone size were drawn from that table, and D and trimming were deduced from the DNA. For this sample the table gives roughly 280,000 clones, of which 80% to 90% were detected only once. The ten top clones hold approximately 11% of the sample.

The germline V gene yields SNHLY for CDR1 and FYNNEI for CDR2. Compared with germline, V lacks 8 bases and J lacks 5 bases; bases without a gene match: 6. Taken from cysteine to phenylalanine, the CDR3 has 14 residues. Only the CDR3 DNA stays, 42 bases, in frame from base 1. This clonotype was obtained from a woman aged 70-85 years with acute or convalescent COVID-19. The sequencing sample was made of peripheral blood. This chain is built from TRBV2 and TRBJ2-5; 12 bases in between match TRBD2. For the CDR3, the sequence is CASLLAGGLETQYF. The DNA sequence is TGTGCCAGCCTTCTAGCGGGGGGGCTTGAGACCCAGTACTTC.